One sample yielded the 3 T cell receptor beta chains listed below, sequenced in a study of shared clonotypes between healthy human individuals. Selected positively for CCR7 and CD45RO-negative, naive CD8 cells excluded terminally differentiated effector memory CD45RA+ cells. Only in-frame clones appear in the TCRdb table, and some are missing; sequencing was by immunoSEQ multiplex PCR. Among around 2.1 million clones listed, just over 90% were seen once. Sequencing was performed on naive CD8+ T cells from PBMCs. All receptors derive from a man aged 18 to 29 in good health. Some clones in this sample may be carry-over from other donors' samples.

The gene calls are TRBV9 and TRBJ2-5, with D possibly matching TRBD2 (5 bases). The CDR3 consists of 14 residues. V gave up 4 bases and J gave up 7 bases, with 17 bases separating them. Looked up from germline, CDR1 is SGDLS and CDR2 is YYNGEE. The CDR3 nucleotides read TGTGCCAGCAGCCCAGGAGGATTAGCTGGGACCCAGTACTTC. Its translation is CASSPGGLAGTQYF.

The rearrangement uses TRBV19 and TRBJ2-5; D is ambiguous. Germline lookup yields CDR1 LNHDA and CDR2 SQIVND (reference sequence). With 3 bases removed from V and 1 base from J, the gap between germline ends came to 12 bases. The CDR3 is made up of 15 amino acids. The CDR3: CASSIYAQSQETQYF. The CDR3 nucleotides are TGTGCCAGTAGTATTTACGCCCAGAGCCAAGAGACCCAGTACTTC. The complete variable domain, with remaining parts taken from reference TRBV19 and TRBJ2-5, reads DGGITQSPKYLFRKEGQNVTLSCEQNLNHDAMYWYRQDPGQGLRLIYYSQIVNDFQKGDIAEGYSVSREKKESFPLTVTSAQKNPTAFYLCASSIYAQSQETQYFGPGTRLLVL.

This clone appeared a single time. The chain is built from TRBV6-1 and TRBJ2-5; no definite D call. Trimming cost V 4 bases and J 7 bases, with 25 bases left between them. Germline V gene lookup returns CDR1 MNHNS and CDR2 SASEGT. The CDR3 spans 17 residues. The DNA for the CDR3 is TGTGCCAGCAGTGGCTTCGCTATCCGAAAAACTGTCGGGACCCAGTACTTC. Its translation: CASSGFAIRKTVGTQYF.